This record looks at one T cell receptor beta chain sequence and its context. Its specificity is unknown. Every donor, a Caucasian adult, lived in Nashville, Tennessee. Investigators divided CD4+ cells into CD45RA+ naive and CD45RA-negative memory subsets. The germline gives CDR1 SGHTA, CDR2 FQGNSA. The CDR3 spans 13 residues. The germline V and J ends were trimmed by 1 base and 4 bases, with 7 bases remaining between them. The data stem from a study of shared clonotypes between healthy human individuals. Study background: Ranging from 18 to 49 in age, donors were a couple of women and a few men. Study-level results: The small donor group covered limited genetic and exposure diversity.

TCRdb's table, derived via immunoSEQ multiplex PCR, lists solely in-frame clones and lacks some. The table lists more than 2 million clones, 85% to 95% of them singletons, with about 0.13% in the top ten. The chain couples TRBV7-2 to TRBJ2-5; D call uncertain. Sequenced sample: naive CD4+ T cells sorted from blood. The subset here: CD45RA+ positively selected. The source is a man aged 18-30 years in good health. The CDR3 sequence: CASSLGPSETQYF. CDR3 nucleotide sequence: TGTGCCAGCAGCTTAGGCCCCTCAGAGACCCAGTACTTC.